The source of this T cell receptor beta chain is a study of vaccination and CD4 T cells after COVID-19. Treatment reported: roughly 11-day PBMC culture with coronavirus spike peptide pools or control peptides (ViraFEST assay). Following expansion of antigen-specific T cells with peptide pools, ViraFEST then sequenced TCRs. V lost 5 bases to trimming and J lost 2 bases, with 16 bases between them. The CDR3 length is 15 residues. Sequencing of cultured CD4+ T cell DNA used the Oncomine TCR Beta short-read assay. TCRdb reprocessed the PCR reads via MiXCR and lists one record per CDR3 protein. Here the sample spans under 5,000 distinct CDR3 sequences, 21% being singletons. Remarks on this clonotype: No antigen is known for it.

The TCR was taken from a human donor who had recovered from COVID-19. The sequencing sample was made of CD4+ T cells from blood, cultured in vitro. The genes are TRBV12-3 or TRBV12-4 and TRBJ2-7; possibly TRBD1 or TRBD2 for D (5 bases each). This chain's CDR3 is CASSGTGTQAYEQYF. The CDR3 DNA follows: TGTGCCAGCAGTGGTACCGGGACGCAGGCCTACGAGCAGTACTTC.